These 27 T cell receptor beta chains share one sample of origin, sequenced in a study of T-cell reconstitution after alpha-beta-depleted transplantation in children. Preparation of the TCRbeta library involved a method that used unique molecular identifiers. TCRdb reanalysed the PCR reads using MiXCR and keeps one entry per CDR3 protein. Among about 900,000 distinct CDR3 sequences listed, roughly 29% were seen once. The sample in question was PBMCs, mostly from graft donor cells, obtained 360 days after TCRalphabeta/CD19-depleted stem cell transplant. The receptors were gathered from a boy younger than two who had a stem cell transplant for SCID, so the T cells may come from the graft donor.

This clonotype was seen more than once but under ten times. The chain is built from TRBV20-1 and TRBJ2-7; D perhaps matches TRBD1 (5 bases). Germline lookup yields CDR1 DFQATT and CDR2 SNEGSKA (reference sequence). The V and J ends lost 0 bases and 3 bases respectively, with 12 bases between them. The CDR3 covers 14 residues. As DNA, the CDR3 is TGCAGTGCTAGAGATAGGAAGGGGAACTACGAGCAGTACTTC. Translation: CSARDRKGNYEQYF.

A few counts support this clonotype. The rearrangement uses TRBV24-1 and TRBJ1-1, with D unclear. CDR3 size: 13 residues. With 5 bases removed from V and 5 bases from J, the gap between germline ends came to 11 bases. Looked up from germline, CDR1 is KGHDR and CDR2 is SFDVKD. CDR3 sequence reads: CATSVIGRTEAFF. DNA for the CDR3: TGTGCCACCAGTGTAATCGGAAGAACTGAAGCTTTCTTT.

This clonotype was seen a handful of times. The rearrangement joins TRBV5-1 to TRBJ2-3, with TRBD1 matching over 8 bases. V shed 3 bases and J 1 base; nucleotides not matched to a gene: 7. The CDR3 length is 16 residues. CDR1 and CDR2 (germline): SGHRS, YFSETQ. The CDR3 region has the DNA TGCGCCAGCAGCTCGCCCTCGGGACAGGGCACAGATACGCAGTATTTT. Translation: CASSSPSGQGTDTQYF. Filled out from reference TRBV5-1 and TRBJ2-3, the complete variable domain reads KAGVTQTPRYLIKTRGQQVTLSCSPISGHRSVSWYQQTPGQGLQFLFEYFSETQRNKGNFPGRFSGRQFSNSRSEMNVSTLELGDSALYLCASSSPSGQGTDTQYFGPGTRLTVL.

This clonotype was seen repeatedly, ten times or more. The chain links TRBV20-1 to TRBJ2-7; 8 bases map to TRBD1. The CDR3 is 12 residues long. V lost 5 bases and J lost 4; bases outside the gene matches: 4. The germline V gene has CDR1 DFQATT and CDR2 SNEGSKA (reference sequence). In DNA form, the CDR3 reads TGCAGTGCTGGCACAGGGGGATACGAGCAGTACTTC. The encoded protein is CSAGTGGYEQYF.

V and J are TRBV20-1 and TRBJ2-2, with TRBD1 matching over 11 bases. Germline trimming cut 0 bases from V and 5 bases from J; bases unmatched to any gene: 8. CDR1 and CDR2 from the germline V gene are DFQATT and SNEGSKA (reference sequence). This CDR3 spans 17 amino acids. The CDR3 loop reads CSARDWPGTGGTGELFF. CDR3 DNA: TGCAGTGCTAGAGACTGGCCCGGGACAGGGGGGACCGGGGAGCTGTTTTTT.

The V gene is TRBV5-1, the J gene TRBJ2-1; possible D gene TRBD2, 5 bases. CDR1 SGHRS and CDR2 YFSETQ come from the germline V gene. This CDR3 region has 15 residues. The germline V and J ends were trimmed by 0 bases and 2 bases, with 9 bases remaining between them. The DNA for the CDR3 is TGCGCCAGCAGCTTGGGACTATTGGCCTACAATGAGCAGTTCTTC. Amino acid sequence: CASSLGLLAYNEQFF.

The chain is built from TRBV7-6 and TRBJ2-2, with D unresolved. Germline values: CDR1 SGHVS, CDR2 FNYEAQ. V dropped 1 base and J dropped 6 bases, with 6 bases sitting between them. CDR3 length equals 13 residues. The CDR3 spells CASSLVFPGELFF. In DNA form, the CDR3 reads TGTGCCAGCAGCTTAGTATTCCCCGGGGAGCTGTTTTTT.

This rearrangement joins TRBV11-2 to TRBJ1-6; D gene uncertain. This CDR3 has 18 residues. Trimming cost V 2 bases and J 9 bases, with 23 bases left between them. Germline values: CDR1 SGHAT, CDR2 FQNNGV. The chain's CDR3 is CASSLYAISLRSISPLHF. The CDR3 coding sequence is TGTGCCAGCAGCTTATACGCAATCTCCCTAAGGTCAATTTCACCCCTCCACTTT.

This clonotype has only a few counts. The chain links TRBV27 to TRBJ2-5; D might be TRBD2 (5 bases). Germline CDR1 and CDR2: MNHEY and SMNVEV (reference sequence). Between the trimmed V and J ends, which lost 3 bases and 5 bases, there was a span of 10 bases. The CDR3 runs 13 residues. The DNA for the CDR3 is TGTGCCAGCAGTTTCCAGCAGCGGGAGACCCAGTACTTC. Translated, it gives CASSFQQRETQYF.

This clonotype was observed a handful of times. The chain links TRBV12-3 or TRBV12-4 to TRBJ1-6; possibly TRBD1 for D (5 bases). V was cut by 0 bases and J by 8 bases, with 8 bases left in between. The CDR3 extends over 14 amino acids. The CDR3 sequence is CASSLAGAHSPLHF. For the CDR3, the DNA is TGTGCCAGCAGTTTAGCCGGGGCCCATTCACCCCTCCACTTT.

The genes are TRBV7-9 and TRBJ2-5, with D tentatively TRBD1 or TRBD2 (5 bases each). In germline, CDR1 is SEHNR, CDR2 FQNEAQ (reference sequence). Trimming pared 1 base from V and 4 bases from J, leaving 16 bases between. There are 16 residues in the CDR3. The CDR3 region has the DNA TGTGCCAGCAGCTTAGGGTGGGGGAGCGCAGCAGAGACCCAGTACTTC. Encoded protein: CASSLGWGSAAETQYF.

This chain uses TRBV2 with TRBJ2-7; 9 bases align to TRBD1. The germline V gene has CDR1 SNHLY and CDR2 FYNNEI. The CDR3 extends over 12 amino acids. The V segment lost 9 bases and the J segment 2 bases; nucleotides outside the gene matches: 2. DNA of the CDR3: TGTGCCAGTCGGGACAGGGCCTACGAGCAGTACTTC. Its protein is CASRDRAYEQYF.

V usage is TRBV5-5 and J usage is TRBJ2-2; no firm D call. This CDR3 spans 17 amino acids. Germline CDR1 SGHKS, CDR2 YYEKEE (reference sequence). The V end was cut by 4 bases, the J end by 1 base, with 17 bases between. CDR3 sequence: CASSAEGFSWNTGELFF. The CDR3 nucleotides are TGTGCCAGCAGCGCCGAAGGTTTTAGTTGGAACACCGGGGAGCTGTTTTTT.

J is TRBJ1-2 and V is TRBV18; 7 bases line up with TRBD1. V was clipped by 2 bases and J by 7 bases; unmatched bases: 4. The V gene's germline CDR1 is KGHSH and CDR2 LQKENI. This CDR3 region has 13 residues. CDR3 sequence (DNA): TGTGCCAGCTCACCAGGACAGGCGGTTGGCTACACCTTC. Translating it yields CASSPGQAVGYTF.

J is TRBJ2-3 and V is TRBV6-1; 7 nucleotides line up with TRBD1. This CDR3 spans 16 amino acids. V shed 4 bases, J shed 4 bases, and the junction held 11 bases outside the gene matches. Germline assignment: CDR1 MNHNS and CDR2 SASEGT. CDR3 DNA sequence: TGTGCCAGCAGTGGATCCGACAGGGTGGGTCCAGATACGCAGTATTTT. Amino acid sequence: CASSGSDRVGPDTQYF.

The chain is built from TRBV7-3 and TRBJ2-5; either TRBD1 or TRBD2 may fit D (7 bases each). Germline V gene sequence: CDR1 SGHTA, CDR2 FQGTGA. The CDR3 sequence is 16 residues long. V shed 3 bases and J shed 5 bases, with 19 bases lying between them. This CDR3 is CASSLGGGARGETQYF. The CDR3 nucleotides read TGTGCCAGCAGCTTGGGAGGGGGCGCTCGGGGGGAGACCCAGTACTTC.

The chain combines TRBV28 with TRBJ1-2, with D perhaps matching TRBD1 (6 bases). Between the trimmed V and J ends, which lost 1 base and 5 bases, there was a span of 11 bases. In germline, CDR1 is MDHEN, CDR2 SYDVKM. The CDR3 has 14 amino acids. The CDR3 spells CASSLLGRGYGYTF. CDR3 sequence (DNA): TGTGCCAGCAGTTTATTGGGCAGGGGATATGGCTACACCTTC.

This clonotype appeared a few times. The genes are TRBV15 and TRBJ2-3, with D perhaps matching TRBD2 (5 bases). Looked up from germline, CDR1 is LNHNV and CDR2 is YYDKDF (reference sequence). The V end was cut by 3 bases, the J end by 0 bases, with 13 bases between. CDR3 length: 16 amino acids. The CDR3: CATSSYGLASTDTQYF. Written as DNA, the CDR3 is TGTGCCACCAGCAGCTACGGGCTAGCCAGCACAGATACGCAGTATTTT.

This rearrangement joins TRBV20-1 to TRBJ1-5, with 10 bases aligning to TRBD1. V lost 3 bases, J lost 7 bases, and 9 bases stayed unmatched. Germline lookup yields CDR1 DFQATT and CDR2 SNEGSKA (reference sequence). The CDR3 length is 15 residues. The CDR3 DNA follows: TGCAGTGCTAGCGTGATAGACAGGGGGCCCCAGCCCCAGCATTTT. Translation: CSASVIDRGPQPQHF.

This clonotype appeared a few times. This chain connects TRBV2 to TRBJ2-5; 8 bases align to TRBD1. Germline lookup yields CDR1 SNHLY and CDR2 FYNNEI. The V gene end was trimmed by 7 bases and the J gene end by 5 bases; junction bases not matched to a gene: 6. The CDR3 totals 13 residues. In nucleotides, the CDR3 is TGTGCCAGCAAGGGGGACAGGTTGGAGACCCAGTACTTC. Its protein product is CASKGDRLETQYF.

This clonotype turned up a few times. The chain combines TRBV6-5 with TRBJ2-7; D is ambiguous. The CDR3 is 15 residues long. With 0 bases removed from V and 2 bases from J, the gap between germline ends came to 11 bases. The V gene's germline CDR1 is MNHEY and CDR2 SVGAGI. The CDR3 protein is CASSYSTRPTYEQYF. The DNA for the CDR3 is TGTGCCAGCAGTTACTCCACGAGGCCTACCTACGAGCAGTACTTC.

This clonotype showed up many times. The V call is TRBV20-1, the J call TRBJ2-3; D gene uncertain. CDR1 DFQATT and CDR2 SNEGSKA come from the germline V gene (reference sequence). V was cut by 3 bases and J by 6 bases, with 7 bases left in between. This CDR3 is 11 amino acids long. CDR3 bases: TGCAGTGCTAGCGTCAGGGATACGCAGTATTTT. It is translated as CSASVRDTQYF.

The chain links TRBV4-3 to TRBJ2-7; D might be TRBD1 or TRBD2, each matching 6 bases. Trimming took 3 bases from V and 2 from J, leaving 17 bases between them. Germline CDR1 LGHNA, CDR2 YSLEER. The CDR3 contains 16 residues. CDR3 region: CASSQLWGAPTYEQYF. The CDR3 region has the DNA TGCGCCAGCAGCCAGTTGTGGGGGGCCCCTACCTACGAGCAGTACTTC.

This chain uses TRBV15 with TRBJ2-7, with D possibly TRBD1 on 5 matching bases. Germline V gene lookup returns CDR1 LNHNV and CDR2 YYDKDF (reference sequence). V shed 0 bases and J shed 1 base, with 13 bases lying between them. The CDR3 contains 16 residues. The CDR3 protein is CATSREATVASYEQYF. CDR3 DNA: TGTGCCACCAGCAGAGAGGCGACAGTTGCATCCTACGAGCAGTACTTC.

The gene calls are TRBV5-6 and TRBJ1-1; TRBD1 agrees at 10 bases. The CDR3 runs to 14 residues. Germline V gene sequence: CDR1 SGHDT, CDR2 YYEEEE. The V segment lost 4 bases and the J segment 4 bases; nucleotides outside the gene matches: 4. In DNA, the CDR3 is TGTGCCAGCAGCATGGGACAGGGGACCACTGAAGCTTTCTTT. Its protein product is CASSMGQGTTEAFF.

The chain carries TRBV20-1 and TRBJ1-2; D is ambiguous. Trimming shortened V by 3 bases and J by 5 bases, and 13 bases separated the two germline ends. The CDR3 is made up of 13 amino acids. CDR1 and CDR2 from the germline V gene are DFQATT and SNEGSKA (reference sequence). CDR3 bases: TGCAGTGCTAGGGAGGGCATCCGGTATGGCTACACCTTC. As protein: CSAREGIRYGYTF.

A few counts support this clonotype. This chain connects TRBV12-3 or TRBV12-4 to TRBJ2-1; TRBD2 might be the D (5 bases). V shed 4 bases and J shed 9 bases, with 19 bases lying between them. The CDR3 loop spans 15 amino acids. In DNA form, the CDR3 reads TGTGCCAGCAGTTCCCGCGGGTACGGGGATAGTGAGCAGTTCTTC. Translating gives CASSSRGYGDSEQFF.